This T cell receptor (beta chain) was found in a study of T cell changes during pregnancy in multiple sclerosis. Clones were sequenced by immunoSEQ multiplex PCR, and TCRdb holds only the in-frame ones, with some missing. The sample includes some 30,000 clones, roughly 89% of them seen just once. The ends were cut back, 3 bases at V and 1 base at J, with 12 bases in the middle. Germline V lookup: CDR1 SGHAT, CDR2 FQNNGV. The CDR3 covers 15 residues. The chain employs TRBV11-2 and TRBJ2-5; tentative D call: TRBD2 (5 bases). The receptor's source is a female donor with multiple sclerosis, enrolled in a pregnancy study. The specimen comprised CD8+ T cells from peripheral blood mononuclear cells, sampled before pregnancy. CDR3 nucleotides: TGTGCCAGCAGCTTCGAGGGAGCGGCCCAAGAGACCCAGTACTTC. Residues: CASSFEGAAQETQYF.